This paragraph reports one T cell receptor beta chain. This sample is part of a study of T cells in Graves' hyperthyroidism and ophthalmopathy. Amplified TCR beta CDR3 regions derived from RNA transcripts. First-round RT-PCR with HTBI primers amplified the TCR CDR3 region. TCRdb reprocessed the multiplex PCR reads with MiXCR, giving one entry per CDR3 protein. Found here are approximately 610,000 distinct CDR3 sequences, approximately 16% of them singletons; the top ten hold 15% to 20%. The CDR3 is made up of 15 amino acids. V was shortened by 6 bases and J by 1 base, with 15 bases between the two germline ends. Germline CDR1 and CDR2: LGHNA and YSLEER.

Material for sequencing was blood. The rearrangement uses TRBV4-3 and TRBJ1-1, with D hard to call. This TCR came from a woman aged 18-29 years with Graves' hyperthyroidism. CDR3 region: CASRKADRENTEAFF. CDR3 in DNA: TGCGCCAGCAGGAAAGCCGATAGAGAGAACACTGAAGCTTTCTTT.